This TCR beta chain was identified in a study of blood T cells in healthy people across ages. Study at large: About one barcoded beta molecule was captured per two T cells (by template switching). Study-wide results and caveats: As age increased, TCR beta diversity per million T cells fell in a roughly linear fashion. CMV status of donors was unknown, possibly confounding expanded clonotype changes.

The CDR3 is 13 residues long. Germline V lookup: CDR1 SNHLY, CDR2 FYNNEI. The V end lost 3 bases, the J end lost 6 bases, and 8 bases lay between the germline ends. Donor samples were obtained from healthy Caucasian individuals from Russia, aged about 6 to 100. A second PCR of 7 to 11 cycles used a sample-barcoded 5' primer and a J-beta primer mix. TCRdb called the 5' RACE reads again in MiXCR, with one record for every CDR3 protein. The table includes about 1.5 million distinct CDR3 sequences, 35% to 45% detected once. As for this clonotype: Its antigen is not identified.

The sample comprised blood. This clonotype was sampled from a woman aged 18 to 35 in good health. V gene TRBV2 combines with J gene TRBJ2-2; either TRBD1 or TRBD2 may fit D (5 bases each). In nucleotides, the CDR3 is TGTGCCAGCAGTGAGTCGGGACCCGGGGAGCTGTTTTTT. Its protein product is CASSESGPGELFF.